The 10 T cell receptor beta chains below all came from one sample that was sequenced in a study of shared clonotypes between healthy human individuals. Here immunoSEQ multiplex PCR was the method, and the copy in TCRdb shows in-frame clones only, minus some. The table has 1,400,000 or so clones, approximately 98.5% seen once. What was sequenced was naive CD4+ T cells sorted from blood. The sample's subset: CD45RA+ positively selected. The receptors stem from a man younger than 40 in good health.

The V call is TRBV5-4, the J call TRBJ2-5; possibly TRBD2 for D (6 bases). The CDR3 totals 15 residues. The germline V gene encodes CDR1 SGHNT and CDR2 YYREEE (reference sequence). V lost 0 bases and J lost 2, with 11 bases in between. The CDR3 loop reads CASSLEVGLQETQYF. CDR3 bases: TGTGCCAGCAGCTTGGAGGTGGGACTGCAAGAGACCCAGTACTTC.

This chain uses TRBV5-1 with TRBJ2-7; TRBD1 aligns across 11 bases. From germline, CDR1 is SGHRS and CDR2 YFSETQ. Losses at the gene ends were 4 bases for V and 3 bases for J; bases not matched to a gene: 3. This CDR3 comprises 14 residues. The CDR3 protein is CASSRDRGSYEQYF. CDR3 nucleotide sequence: TGCGCCAGCAGCAGGGACAGGGGGAGCTACGAGCAGTACTTC.

The rearrangement uses TRBV5-1 and TRBJ2-7; tentatively, D is TRBD2 (6 bases). V lost 4 bases and J lost 5, with 22 bases in between. The CDR3 is 16 amino acids. Germline V gives CDR1 SGHRS, CDR2 YFSETQ. The CDR3 DNA sequence: TGCGCCAGCAGCCCGGCCTGGCGAGCGGGTTTACACGAGCAGTACTTC. It encodes CASSPAWRAGLHEQYF.

With regard to this clone: The same CDR3 is also encoded by other DNA sequences in this sample. This chain joins TRBV28 and TRBJ2-6; D gene ambiguous. The CDR3 sequence is 14 residues long. V was clipped by 3 bases and J by 0 bases, with 3 bases between them. The germline CDR1 and CDR2 sequences are MDHEN and SYDVKM. In DNA, the CDR3 is TGTGCCAGCAGTTTTTACTCTGGGGCCAACGTCCTGACTTTC. This codes for CASSFYSGANVLTF.

The rearrangement uses TRBV25-1 and TRBJ2-1; 12 bases map to TRBD1. This CDR3 spans 16 amino acids. V trimming: 6 bases; J trimming: 7 bases; junction bases outside the gene matches: 10. The germline V gene has CDR1 MGHDK and CDR2 SYGVNS. In DNA, the CDR3 is TGTGCCAGCAGAGGTAGGAAGGGACAGGGGGCGAATGAGCAGTTCTTC. It encodes CASRGRKGQGANEQFF.

With regard to this clone: Other DNA sequences in the same sample also yield this CDR3. This chain connects TRBV2 to TRBJ2-1; tentative D call: TRBD1 (5 bases). The germline V gene has CDR1 SNHLY and CDR2 FYNNEI. CDR3 length: 15 amino acids. The V gene lost 2 bases and the J gene lost 2 bases, with 10 bases spanning the gap. The CDR3 spells CASSEQGGTYNEQFF. CDR3 DNA: TGTGCCAGCAGTGAACAGGGCGGAACCTACAATGAGCAGTTCTTC.

This sequence joins TRBV29-1 and TRBJ1-1; the D is unclear. The CDR3 is 14 residues long. The V end was cut by 2 bases, the J end by 0 bases, with 10 bases between. From germline, CDR1 is SQVTM and CDR2 ANQGSEA. The CDR3 sequence is CSVEPWTMNTEAFF. DNA for the CDR3: TGCAGCGTTGAACCTTGGACCATGAACACTGAAGCTTTCTTT.

This sequence joins TRBV29-1 and TRBJ1-1; maybe TRBD1 (6 bases). The CDR3 runs to 13 residues. Trimming left V 7 bases short and J 5 bases short, with 17 bases between. Per germline, CDR1 SQVTM and CDR2 ANQGSEA. The CDR3 loop is CSASRGAWTEAFF. The DNA for the CDR3 is TGCAGCGCCTCACGGGGGGCTTGGACTGAAGCTTTCTTT.

The chain combines TRBV5-4 with TRBJ2-5, with TRBD2 identical over 9 bases. The length of the CDR3 is 13 residues. The trim removed 4 bases at V and 5 bases at J, leaving 3 bases unmatched. Germline CDR1 and CDR2: SGHNT and YYREEE (reference sequence). The CDR3 DNA is TGTGCCAGCAGCCTAGCGGGAACGGAGACCCAGTACTTC. Translating gives CASSLAGTETQYF. Variable domain in full (rest from reference TRBV5-4 and TRBJ2-5): ETGVTQSPTHLIKTRGQQVTLRCSSQSGHNTVSWYQQALGQGPQFIFQYYREEENGRGNFPPRFSGLQFPNYSSELNVNALELDDSALYLCASSLAGTETQYFGPGTRLLVL.

The rearrangement links TRBV27 to TRBJ2-6; no definite D call. This CDR3 has 15 amino acids. The germline CDR1 and CDR2 sequences are MNHEY and SMNVEV (reference sequence). V gave up 2 bases and J gave up 0 bases, with 5 bases separating them. The CDR3 region is CASSLPGSGANVLTF. The CDR3 DNA reads TGTGCCAGCAGTTTACCCGGCTCTGGGGCCAACGTCCTGACTTTC.